What follows are 27 T cell receptor beta chains derived from one specimen sequenced in a study of control samples from healthy donors and cancer patients. The protocol was immunoSEQ multiplex PCR, while the TCRdb copy is restricted to in-frame clones and leaves out a portion. The sample table includes approximately 190,000 clones. The sequenced sample was blood. The origin of the receptors is a woman aged 25-40 years in good health.

The chain recombines TRBV5-8 with TRBJ1-5; no firm D call. V lost 3 bases and J lost 3, with 7 bases in between. The germline V gene has CDR1 SGHTS and CDR2 YDEGEE. There are 13 residues in the CDR3. CDR3 loop: CASSSEFNQPQHF. As DNA, the CDR3 is TGTGCCAGCAGCTCTGAATTCAATCAGCCCCAGCATTTT.

This chain connects TRBV7-6 to TRBJ2-5, with D perhaps matching TRBD1 (6 bases). The CDR3 contains 16 residues. V was clipped by 3 bases and J by 5 bases, with 19 bases between them. CDR1 is SGHVS, CDR2 FNYEAQ, per germline. The CDR3 loop reads CASSFSPPAGEETQYF. CDR3 in DNA: TGTGCCAGCAGCTTTTCACCCCCAGCAGGGGAGGAGACCCAGTACTTC.

For the CDR3, the DNA is TGTGCCAGCAGCTTCCGGGACAGGGGTCCCTCTGCACCTGAGCAGTTCTTC. It translates to CASSFRDRGPSAPEQFF. The V gene is TRBV11-2, the J gene TRBJ2-1; the match to TRBD1 covers 10 bases. The CDR3 totals 17 residues. Germline lookup yields CDR1 SGHAT and CDR2 FQNNGV. Trimming at V came to 3 bases and at J to 9 bases, leaving 14 bases not matched to a gene.

The chain carries TRBV5-6 and TRBJ2-5, with D unclear. The germline V gene has CDR1 SGHDT and CDR2 YYEEEE. V dropped 1 base and J dropped 5 bases, with 9 bases sitting between them. The CDR3 is 13 residues long. The CDR3 protein is CASSLRMGETQYF. The DNA of the CDR3 is TGTGCCAGCAGCTTGCGGATGGGGGAGACCCAGTACTTC.

A remark on this clone: Its ends do not fully match the called genes, so a read error is possible. The chain couples TRBV29-1 to TRBJ2-2, with D hard to call. CDR1 and CDR2 from the germline V gene are SQVTM and ANQGSEA. The CDR3 totals 14 residues. The CDR3 sequence is CSVEGSGNTGELFF. CDR3 nucleotide sequence: TGCAGCGTGGAAGGATCAGGGAACACCGGGGAGCTGTTTTTT.

This chain links TRBV20-1 with TRBJ2-7; TRBD2 aligns across 8 bases. The CDR3 length is 11 residues. Germline V gene sequence: CDR1 DFQATT, CDR2 SNEGSKA (reference sequence). The CDR3 DNA follows: TGCAGCCTCCTACGGGAGGGGGAGCAGTACTTC. Translation gives CSLLREGEQYF.

This chain links TRBV7-9 with TRBJ2-5; unclear D gene. The CDR3 runs to 14 residues. Trimming removed 5 bases from V and 0 bases from J, with 10 bases in between. Germline V gene lookup returns CDR1 SEHNR and CDR2 FQNEAQ (reference sequence). This chain's CDR3 is CASSHTVYQETQYF. The DNA of the CDR3 is TGTGCCAGCAGCCATACAGTGTACCAAGAGACCCAGTACTTC.

J is TRBJ1-2 and V is TRBV24-1, with D perhaps matching TRBD1 (6 bases). The CDR3 runs to 18 residues. V gave up 4 bases and J gave up 5 bases, with 25 bases separating them. Germline V gene sequence: CDR1 KGHDR, CDR2 SFDVKD. CDR3 sequence: CATSDPPVSVDRTYGYTF. The CDR3 DNA is TGTGCCACCAGTGACCCCCCCGTGTCGGTAGACAGGACTTATGGCTACACCTTC.

This chain links TRBV27 with TRBJ2-5; tentative D call: TRBD1 (6 bases). Germline V gene data show CDR1 as MNHEY and CDR2 as SMNVEV (reference sequence). V dropped 1 base and J dropped 5 bases, with 20 bases sitting between them. The CDR3 contains 17 residues. The CDR3 DNA reads as TGTGCCAGCAGTTTATTGGGCAGGGGCTCGGGGTCGGAGACCCAGTACTTC. Its translation is CASSLLGRGSGSETQYF.

CDR3 DNA sequence: TGTGCCAGTACCGGATTGGGAGTGAACACTGAAGCTTTCTTT. Protein product: CASTGLGVNTEAFF. This chain joins TRBV19 and TRBJ1-1; D is unresolved. The germline V and J ends were trimmed by 7 bases and 0 bases, with 12 bases remaining between them. The CDR3 is made up of 14 amino acids. The germline V gene encodes CDR1 LNHDA and CDR2 SQIVND (reference sequence).

The chain recombines TRBV10-3 with TRBJ2-1; TRBD2 might be the D (6 bases). Trimming cost V 2 bases and J 4 bases, with 9 bases left between them. CDR3 size: 14 residues. In germline, CDR1 is ENHRY, CDR2 SYGVKD. The CDR3: CAISEGTLYNEQFF. The CDR3 nucleotides are TGTGCCATCAGTGAGGGGACTCTATACAATGAGCAGTTCTTC.

J is TRBJ2-5 and V is TRBV6-5; D is possibly TRBD1 (6 bases). The germline gives CDR1 MNHEY, CDR2 SVGAGI. The CDR3 has 15 residues. V was pared by 0 bases and J by 5 bases, with 13 bases between. The CDR3 loop is CASSYSGATGETQYF. The CDR3 nucleotides are TGTGCCAGCAGTTACTCGGGGGCCACTGGGGAGACCCAGTACTTC.

The J gene is TRBJ2-2, the V gene TRBV16; TRBD1 matches 7 bases. The CDR3 extends over 20 amino acids. Looked up from germline, CDR1 is KGHSY and CDR2 is FQNENV. The V and J ends lost 4 bases and 7 bases, in that order; junction bases with no gene match: 24. For the CDR3, the DNA is TGTGCCAGCAGCCGGGGGACAGATTATTTTAAGACTCCGAAGTACGGGGAGCTGTTTTTT. This gives the protein CASSRGTDYFKTPKYGELFF.

The chain combines TRBV6-2 or TRBV6-3 with TRBJ2-1; TRBD2 aligns across 8 bases. V trimming: 2 bases; J trimming: 15 bases; junction bases outside the gene matches: 6. The CDR3 sequence is 12 residues long. Germline V gene data show CDR1 as MNHEY and CDR2 as SVGEGT. CDR3 residues: CASSYEGLVPFF. The CDR3 nucleotides read TGTGCCAGCAGTTACGAGGGACTAGTTCCGTTCTTC.

The chain is built from TRBV7-2 and TRBJ1-5, with D hard to call. The germline V and J ends were trimmed by 5 bases and 9 bases, with 11 bases remaining between them. Germline CDR1 is SGHTA and CDR2 is FQGNSA. This CDR3 region has 12 residues. The CDR3 protein is CASSGRTGPQHF. The CDR3 DNA sequence: TGTGCCAGCAGCGGGCGTACCGGGCCCCAGCATTTT.

The J gene is TRBJ1-4, the V gene TRBV11-2; D not resolved. CDR3 size: 15 residues. Trimming removed 0 bases at V and 8 bases at J, with 13 bases between. CDR1 is SGHAT and CDR2 is FQNNGV in the germline V gene. Written as DNA, the CDR3 is TGTGCCAGCAGCTTAGATCGAGGGAGGGCCGAAAAACTGTTTTTT. It codes for CASSLDRGRAEKLFF.

The gene calls are TRBV2 and TRBJ2-5, with TRBD1 identical over 8 bases. CDR1 is SNHLY, CDR2 FYNNEI, per germline. Trimming cost V 8 bases and J 2 bases; bases outside gene matches: 7. There are 14 residues in the CDR3. The DNA of the CDR3 is TGTGCCAGCGCCGGACAGGGAGGACAAGAGACCCAGTACTTC. Its translation is CASAGQGGQETQYF.

The chain recombines TRBV3-1 (or the pseudogene TRBV3-2) with TRBJ1-4; D is unclear. Germline CDR1 reads LGHDT; CDR2 reads YNNKEL (reference sequence). Between the trimmed V and J ends, which lost 4 bases and 4 bases, there was a span of 13 bases. This CDR3 spans 15 amino acids. CDR3 residues: CASSPGPGRNEKLFF. The DNA of the CDR3 is TGTGCCAGCAGCCCAGGTCCCGGCCGTAATGAAAAACTGTTTTTT.

The rearrangement uses TRBV7-2 and TRBJ1-5, with a weak D call TRBD1 (6 bases). The CDR3 is made up of 13 amino acids. Germline lookup yields CDR1 SGHTA and CDR2 FQGNSA. V lost 4 bases and J 4 bases, leaving 8 bases between the germline ends. DNA for the CDR3: TGTGCCAGCAGCTCCCAGGGGAATCAGCCCCAGCATTTT. Translated: CASSSQGNQPQHF. Filled out from reference TRBV7-2 and TRBJ1-5, the complete variable domain reads GAGVSQSPSNKVTEKGKDVELRCDPISGHTALYWYRQSLGQGLEFLIYFQGNSAPDKSGLPSDRFSAERTGGSVSTLTIQRTQQEDSAVYLCASSSQGNQPQHFGDGTRLSIL.

CDR3 DNA: TGTGCCAGCAGTCTTCAGGGGGGAGGTCGCACTGAAGCTTTCTTT. Translating gives CASSLQGGGRTEAFF. V and J are TRBV11-2 and TRBJ1-1; TRBD1 matches 7 bases. With V trimmed by 6 bases and J by 4 bases, 11 bases remained unmatched. CDR1 and CDR2 (germline): SGHAT, FQNNGV. The CDR3 covers 15 residues.

The CDR3 sequence: CAQRGGWMSTDTQYF. Here the CDR3 DNA reads TGTGCCCAGAGAGGGGGCTGGATGAGCACAGATACGCAGTATTTT. This sequence joins TRBV21-1 and TRBJ2-3; TRBD1, the table's D call, lacks a check against the DNA. TRBV21-1 is recorded as a pseudogene. The CDR3 loop spans 15 amino acids.

The CDR3, as DNA: TGTGCCAGCAGCTTAGGGACAGATCTTTCACGGACCCAGTACTTC. It is translated as CASSLGTDLSRTQYF. The gene calls are TRBV7-8 and TRBJ2-5; weak D call: TRBD1 (6 bases). The CDR3 contains 15 residues. Germline V gene sequence: CDR1 SGHVS, CDR2 FQNEAQ. V was pared by 1 base and J by 7 bases, with 16 bases between.

The chain joins TRBV6-5 to TRBJ1-1, with D possibly being TRBD1 (5 bases). Germline V CDR1 and CDR2: MNHEY, SVGAGI. Between the trimmed V and J ends, which lost 0 bases and 4 bases, there was a span of 12 bases. CDR3 length: 15 amino acids. CDR3 sequence: CASSYSNRPGTEAFF. The CDR3 DNA reads TGTGCCAGCAGTTACTCTAACAGGCCGGGCACTGAAGCTTTCTTT.

The CDR3: CASSQREGSPLHF. CDR3 nucleotides: TGCGCCAGCAGCCAAAGAGAAGGTTCACCCCTCCACTTT. This chain joins TRBV5-1 and TRBJ1-6, with no clear D. Per germline, CDR1 SGHRS and CDR2 YFSETQ. This CDR3 comprises 13 residues. With 4 bases removed from V and 9 bases from J, the gap between germline ends came to 11 bases. Combining the CDR3 with reference TRBV5-1 and TRBJ1-6 gives the whole variable domain KAGVTQTPRYLIKTRGQQVTLSCSPISGHRSVSWYQQTPGQGLQFLFEYFSETQRNKGNFPGRFSGRQFSNSRSEMNVSTLELGDSALYLCASSQREGSPLHFGNGTRLTVT.

The chain recombines TRBV19 with TRBJ1-5, with 7 bases lining up with TRBD1. V gave up 3 bases and J gave up 5 bases; unmatched junction bases: 7. The CDR3 is 15 residues long. Germline V gives CDR1 LNHDA, CDR2 SQIVND (reference sequence). The chain's CDR3 is CASSIPRTGDQPQHF. The CDR3 region has the DNA TGTGCCAGTAGTATCCCTCGCACAGGGGATCAGCCCCAGCATTTT.

The chain uses TRBV9 and TRBJ1-1; unclear D gene. The CDR3 spans 14 residues. The V gene lost 0 bases and the J gene lost 6 bases, with 12 bases spanning the gap. Germline V lookup: CDR1 SGDLS, CDR2 YYNGEE. The CDR3 spells CASSVEGLGPEAFF. The CDR3 coding sequence is TGTGCCAGCAGCGTAGAGGGTCTGGGCCCTGAAGCTTTCTTT.

As concerns this clone: At one end, the junction sequence differs from germline, possibly due to a read error. This chain links TRBV11-2 with TRBJ1-5; no definite D call. The CDR3 length is 13 residues. Germline-derived CDR1 and CDR2 are SGHAT and FQNNGV. CDR3 nucleotides: TGTGCCAGCAGCTTGGATAGCAATCGGCCCCAGCATTTT. Translated: CASSLDSNRPQHF.